The sequence of this T cell receptor beta chain was determined in a study of blood T cell repertoires in COVID-19. About the research overall: Sources were T cells, B-cell-depleted T cells, or PBMCs; the material itself was cDNA or gDNA.

Looked up from germline, CDR1 is LGHDT and CDR2 is YNNKEL (reference sequence). V was pared by 7 bases and J by 2 bases, with 17 bases between. CDR3 size: 15 residues. Generated by immunoSEQ multiplex PCR, the TCRdb table keeps only in-frame clones and is missing some. The sample lists about 80,000 clones, roughly four fifths seen once, with about 9.4% in the top ten. This TCR derives from a man aged 55 to 69 with acute or convalescent COVID-19. The chain couples TRBV3-1 (or the pseudogene TRBV3-2) to TRBJ1-1, with D tentatively TRBD1 (6 bases). What was sequenced was peripheral blood. The CDR3 DNA follows: TGTGCCAGCAAGCCCCATGGGACACCTAACACTGAAGCTTTCTTT. Amino acids: CASKPHGTPNTEAFF.